This T cell receptor beta chain stems from a study of T cells after yellow fever vaccination. The study, taken as a whole, reports: In post-booster samples, most primary-vaccination clones reappeared (96% CD4, approximately 91% CD8). A weaker secondary response peaked on day 5, the primary on day 15.

This clonotype was counted only a few times. Its antigen is currently unknown. Generation of TCR cDNA used 5'RACE template switching (which added a universal primer site and UMIs). TCRdb analysed the 5' RACE reads with MiXCR anew, one entry per CDR3 protein. Among about 360,000 distinct CDR3 sequences listed, 6.2% were seen once. Trimming removed 4 bases from V and 6 bases from J; junction bases left unmatched: 5. Germline CDR1 and CDR2: SGHRS and YFSETQ. The CDR3 has 14 residues. The material was PBMCs, obtained 5 days after the yellow fever booster vaccination. The sequence was collected from a man between 25 and 39 years old who received the YFV17D yellow fever vaccine. The V call is TRBV5-1, the J call TRBJ2-3, with TRBD2 identical over 10 bases. CDR3 sequence reads: CASSTSSGSDTQYF. CDR3 DNA: TGCGCCAGCAGCACCTCTAGCGGGAGTGATACGCAGTATTTT. The complete variable domain, with remaining parts taken from reference TRBV5-1 and TRBJ2-3, reads KAGVTQTPRYLIKTRGQQVTLSCSPISGHRSVSWYQQTPGQGLQFLFEYFSETQRNKGNFPGRFSGRQFSNSRSEMNVSTLELGDSALYLCASSTSSGSDTQYFGPGTRLTVL.